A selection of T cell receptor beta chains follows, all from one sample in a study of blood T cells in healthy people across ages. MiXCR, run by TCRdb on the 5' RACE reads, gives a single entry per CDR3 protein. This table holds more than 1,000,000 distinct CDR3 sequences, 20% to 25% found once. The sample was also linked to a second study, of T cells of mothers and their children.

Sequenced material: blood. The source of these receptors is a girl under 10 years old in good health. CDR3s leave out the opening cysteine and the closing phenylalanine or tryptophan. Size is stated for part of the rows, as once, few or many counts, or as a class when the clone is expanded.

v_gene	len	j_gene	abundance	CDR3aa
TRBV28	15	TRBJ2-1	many	ASTSPIAEVDYNEQF
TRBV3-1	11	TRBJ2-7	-	ASSPTGRPEQY
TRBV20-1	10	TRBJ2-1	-	SATDPSGEQF
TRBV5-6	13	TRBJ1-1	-	ASSSAGVRNTEAF
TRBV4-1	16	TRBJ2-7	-	ASSQGRVKQAWSYEQY
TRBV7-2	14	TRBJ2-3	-	ASSFNSGGARDTQY
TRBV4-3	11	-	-	ASSQEADYEQY
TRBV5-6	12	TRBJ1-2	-	ASSWDRAGYGYT
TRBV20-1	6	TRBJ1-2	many	SASGYT
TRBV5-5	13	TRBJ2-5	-	ASSLGLSEGETQY
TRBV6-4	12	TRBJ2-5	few	ASSDQAGVKTQY
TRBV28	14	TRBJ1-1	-	ASSTPGGLKNTEAF
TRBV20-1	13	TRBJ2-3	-	SARLTGTNTDTQY
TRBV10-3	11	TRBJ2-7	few	AISPGGGYEQY
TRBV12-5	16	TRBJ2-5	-	ASGRPGETSSAQETQY
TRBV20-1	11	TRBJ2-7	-	SANGGASYEQY
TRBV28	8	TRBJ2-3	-	ASSSRTQY
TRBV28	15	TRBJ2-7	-	ASSLFRLRQGANEQY
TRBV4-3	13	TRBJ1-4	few	ASSQGRTGVEKLF
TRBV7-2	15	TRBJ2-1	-	ASSLYLAGLTDNEQF
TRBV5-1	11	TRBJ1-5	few	ASSILPKQPQH
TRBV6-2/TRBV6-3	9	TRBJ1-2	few	ASSYQNTYT
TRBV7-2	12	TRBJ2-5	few	ASSPETAGGQQL
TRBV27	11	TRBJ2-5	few	ASSRLNGETQY
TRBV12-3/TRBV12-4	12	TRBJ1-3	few	ASSFQGSGNTIY
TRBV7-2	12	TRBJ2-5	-	ASSFVWVQETQY
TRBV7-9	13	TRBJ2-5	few	ASSLLAGAGETQY
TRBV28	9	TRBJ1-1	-	ASVRGREAF
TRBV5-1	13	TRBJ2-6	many	ASSLGVSGANVLT
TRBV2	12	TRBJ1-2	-	ASNRDSANYGYT
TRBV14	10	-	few	ASRSFGYEQY
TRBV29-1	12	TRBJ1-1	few	SVEFGGGFTEAF
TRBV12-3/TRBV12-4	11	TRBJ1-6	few	ATNLQGASPLH
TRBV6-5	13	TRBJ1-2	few	ASSSLATANYGYT
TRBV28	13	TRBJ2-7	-	ASTPWDSSSYEQY
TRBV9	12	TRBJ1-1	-	ASSLRQGDTEAF
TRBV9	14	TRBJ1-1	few	ASSVMADTMNTEAF
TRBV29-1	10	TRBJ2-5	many	SAGTEQETQY
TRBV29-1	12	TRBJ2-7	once	SVGRNPDSYEQY
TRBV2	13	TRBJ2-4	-	ASRGDRVSKNIQY
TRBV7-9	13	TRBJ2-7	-	ASSWTGDSSYEQY
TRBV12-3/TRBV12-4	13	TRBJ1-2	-	ASSLGAGDDYGYT
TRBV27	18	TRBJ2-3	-	ASSLGVSGQGYSGTDTQY
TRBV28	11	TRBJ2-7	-	ASSLNTPYEQY
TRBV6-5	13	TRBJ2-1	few	ASSPAGGSGNEQF
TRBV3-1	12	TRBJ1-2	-	ASSQAPGIHGYT
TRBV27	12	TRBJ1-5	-	ASGNHGQNQPQH
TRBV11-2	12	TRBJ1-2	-	ASSLTQNNYGYT
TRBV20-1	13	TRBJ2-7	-	SASRPGTSGHEQY
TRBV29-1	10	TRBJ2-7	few	SVAGGGDEQY
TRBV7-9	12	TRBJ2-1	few	ARNTPNTYNEQF